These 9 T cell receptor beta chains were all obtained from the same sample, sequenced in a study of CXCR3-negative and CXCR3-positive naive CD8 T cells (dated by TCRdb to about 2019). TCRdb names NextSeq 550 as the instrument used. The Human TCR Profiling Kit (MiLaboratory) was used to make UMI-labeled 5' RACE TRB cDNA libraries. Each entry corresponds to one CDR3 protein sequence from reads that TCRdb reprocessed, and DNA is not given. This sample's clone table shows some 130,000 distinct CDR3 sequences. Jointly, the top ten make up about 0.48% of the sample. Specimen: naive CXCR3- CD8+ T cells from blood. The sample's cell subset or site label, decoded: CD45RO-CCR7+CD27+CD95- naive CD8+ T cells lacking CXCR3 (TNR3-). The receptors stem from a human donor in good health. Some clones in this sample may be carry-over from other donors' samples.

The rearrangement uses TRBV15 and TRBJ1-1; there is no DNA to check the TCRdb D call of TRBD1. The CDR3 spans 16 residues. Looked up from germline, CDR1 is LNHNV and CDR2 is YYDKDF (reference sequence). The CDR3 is CATSRGRQGSNTEAFF.

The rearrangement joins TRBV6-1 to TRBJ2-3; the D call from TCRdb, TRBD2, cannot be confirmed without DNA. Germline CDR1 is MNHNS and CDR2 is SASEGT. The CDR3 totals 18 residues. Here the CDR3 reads CASSTIRTSGGAVDTQYF.

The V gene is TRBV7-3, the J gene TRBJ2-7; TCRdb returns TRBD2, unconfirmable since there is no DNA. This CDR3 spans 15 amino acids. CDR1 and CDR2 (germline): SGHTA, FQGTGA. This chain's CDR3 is CASSLTGTNSYEQYF.

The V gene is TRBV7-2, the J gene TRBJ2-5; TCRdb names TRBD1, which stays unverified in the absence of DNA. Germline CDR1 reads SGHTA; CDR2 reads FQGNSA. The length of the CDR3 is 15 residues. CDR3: CASSLVGTGWETQYF.

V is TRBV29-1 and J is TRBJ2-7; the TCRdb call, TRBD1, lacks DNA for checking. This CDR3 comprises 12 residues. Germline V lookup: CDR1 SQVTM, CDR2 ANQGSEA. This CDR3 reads CSVEGPSQEQYF.

The chain's CDR3 is CASSPRERAHNEQFF. The chain uses TRBV7-6 and TRBJ2-1; without DNA, the TCRdb call of TRBD2 cannot be checked. Germline V gene data show CDR1 as SGHVS and CDR2 as FNYEAQ. The CDR3 sequence is 15 residues long.

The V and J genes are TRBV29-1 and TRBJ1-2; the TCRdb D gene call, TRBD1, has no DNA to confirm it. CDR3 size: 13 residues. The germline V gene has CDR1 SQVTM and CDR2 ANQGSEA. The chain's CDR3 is CSVDAQGFHGYTF.

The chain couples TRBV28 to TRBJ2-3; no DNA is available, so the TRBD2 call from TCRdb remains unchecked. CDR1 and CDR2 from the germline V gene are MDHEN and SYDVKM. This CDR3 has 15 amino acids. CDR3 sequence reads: CASSPPGLAGGTQYF.

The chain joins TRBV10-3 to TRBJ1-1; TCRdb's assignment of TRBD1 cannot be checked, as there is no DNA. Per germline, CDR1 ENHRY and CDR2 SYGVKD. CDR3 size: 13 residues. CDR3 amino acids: CAISDPGEAEAFF.